The clone carrying this TCR beta chain was observed at least ten times. Its antigen is not identified. From whole blood left unfractionated, total RNA was extracted. The record originates from a study of human T cells and chemical hapten exposure. Study as a whole: Per-sample variation in TCR yield stemmed mainly from small pooled library volume differences. Findings and limits, study-wide: No alteration of TCRs above 1 in 1000 frequency was seen with DPC sensitization.

The V gene lost 1 base and the J gene lost 5 bases, with 9 bases spanning the gap. The CDR3 is 14 residues long. The library tagged each cDNA molecule with unique molecular identifiers. As processed by the authors: Sequenced samples showed a median of around 91,000 TCRs each, with counts running from around 24,000 to 710,000. TCRdb called the 5' RACE reads again in MiXCR, with one record for every CDR3 protein. The V and J calls reflect TCRdb's pipeline rather than the authors' work. In the table there are some 150,000 distinct CDR3 sequences, around 4.4% of which are singletons. The rearrangement joins TRBV12-3 or TRBV12-4 to TRBJ1-5; possible D gene TRBD1, 5 bases. This receptor was identified in a female donor in good health. Here the CDR3 DNA reads TGTGCCAGCAGTTTAGTCAGGGCGGATCAGCCCCAGCATTTT. Its protein product is CASSLVRADQPQHF.